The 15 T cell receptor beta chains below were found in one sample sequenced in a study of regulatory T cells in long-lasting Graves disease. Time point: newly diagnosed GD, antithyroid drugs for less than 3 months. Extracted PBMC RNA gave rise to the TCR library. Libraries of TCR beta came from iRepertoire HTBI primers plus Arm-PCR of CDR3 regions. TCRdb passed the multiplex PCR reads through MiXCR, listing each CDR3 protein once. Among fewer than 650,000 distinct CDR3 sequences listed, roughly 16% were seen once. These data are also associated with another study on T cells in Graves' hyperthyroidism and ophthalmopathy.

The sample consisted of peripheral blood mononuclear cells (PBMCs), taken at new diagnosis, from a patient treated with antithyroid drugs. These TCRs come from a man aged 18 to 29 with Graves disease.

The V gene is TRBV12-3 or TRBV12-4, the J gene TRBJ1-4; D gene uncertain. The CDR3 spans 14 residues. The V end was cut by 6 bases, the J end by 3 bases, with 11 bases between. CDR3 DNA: TGTGCCAGCAGAAACAGTCTCCCTAATGAAAAACTGTTTTTT. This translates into CASRNSLPNEKLFF.

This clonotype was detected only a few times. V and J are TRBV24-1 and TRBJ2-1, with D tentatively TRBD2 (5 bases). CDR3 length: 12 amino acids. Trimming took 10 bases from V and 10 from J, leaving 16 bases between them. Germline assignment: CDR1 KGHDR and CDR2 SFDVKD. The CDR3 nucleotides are TGTGCCACAGAAACTAGGCCTCGAGAGCAGTTCTTC. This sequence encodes CATETRPREQFF.

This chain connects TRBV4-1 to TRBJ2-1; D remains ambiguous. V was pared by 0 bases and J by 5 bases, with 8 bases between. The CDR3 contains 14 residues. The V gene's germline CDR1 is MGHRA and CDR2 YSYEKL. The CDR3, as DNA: TGCGCCAGCAGCCAAGAGCCCATCGACAATGAGCAGTTCTTC. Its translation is CASSQEPIDNEQFF.

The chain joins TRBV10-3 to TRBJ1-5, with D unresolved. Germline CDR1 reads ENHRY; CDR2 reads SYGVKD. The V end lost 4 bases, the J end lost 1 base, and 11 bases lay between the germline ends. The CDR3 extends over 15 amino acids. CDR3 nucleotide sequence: TGTGCCATCAGTGCGTTGGAGGGCAGCAATCAGCCCCAGCATTTT. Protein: CAISALEGSNQPQHF.

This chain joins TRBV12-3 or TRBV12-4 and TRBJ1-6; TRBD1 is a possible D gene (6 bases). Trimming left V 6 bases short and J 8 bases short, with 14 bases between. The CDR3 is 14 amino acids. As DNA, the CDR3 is TGTGCCAGCAGCCTAGGGGGGGTTGATTCACCCCTCCACTTT. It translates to CASSLGGVDSPLHF.

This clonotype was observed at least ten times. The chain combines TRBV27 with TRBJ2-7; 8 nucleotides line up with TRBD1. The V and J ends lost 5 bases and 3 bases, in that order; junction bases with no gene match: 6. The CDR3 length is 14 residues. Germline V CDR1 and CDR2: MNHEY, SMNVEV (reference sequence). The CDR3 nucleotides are TGTGCCAGCAGTAACCAGGGGGCTAGCTACGAGCAGTACTTC. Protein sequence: CASSNQGASYEQYF.

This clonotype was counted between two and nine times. CDR3 sequence reads: CASGQRIGELFF. The CDR3 nucleotides are TGTGCCAGCGGCCAGCGAATTGGGGAGCTGTTTTTT. The chain recombines TRBV28 with TRBJ2-2; D remains ambiguous. V was clipped by 8 bases and J by 8 bases, with 12 bases between them. CDR3 size: 12 residues. CDR1 and CDR2 from the germline V gene are MDHEN and SYDVKM.

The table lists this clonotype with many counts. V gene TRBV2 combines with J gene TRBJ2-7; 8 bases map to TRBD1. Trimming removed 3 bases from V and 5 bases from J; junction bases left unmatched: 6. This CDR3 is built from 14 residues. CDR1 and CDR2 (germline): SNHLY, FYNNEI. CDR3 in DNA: TGTGCCAGCAGTGACGAGACAGGGGAAGACGAGCAGTACTTC. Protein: CASSDETGEDEQYF.

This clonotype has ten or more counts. The CDR3 loop is CASSSTGGIHNEQFF. The CDR3 DNA follows: TGTGCCAGCAGTTCGACTGGGGGCATCCACAATGAGCAGTTCTTC. V gene TRBV12-3 or TRBV12-4 combines with J gene TRBJ2-1, with a tentative D call TRBD1 (6 bases). With 4 bases removed from V and 5 bases from J, the gap between germline ends came to 15 bases. The CDR3 runs to 15 residues.

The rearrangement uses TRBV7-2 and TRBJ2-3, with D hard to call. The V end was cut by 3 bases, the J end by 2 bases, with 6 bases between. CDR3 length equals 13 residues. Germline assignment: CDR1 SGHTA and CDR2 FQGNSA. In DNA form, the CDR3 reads TGTGCCAGCAGCTTTGGGCCCACAGATACGCAGTATTTT. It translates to CASSFGPTDTQYF. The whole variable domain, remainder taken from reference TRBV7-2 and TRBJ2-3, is GAGVSQSPSNKVTEKGKDVELRCDPISGHTALYWYRQSLGQGLEFLIYFQGNSAPDKSGLPSDRFSAERTGGSVSTLTIQRTQQEDSAVYLCASSFGPTDTQYFGPGTRLTVL.

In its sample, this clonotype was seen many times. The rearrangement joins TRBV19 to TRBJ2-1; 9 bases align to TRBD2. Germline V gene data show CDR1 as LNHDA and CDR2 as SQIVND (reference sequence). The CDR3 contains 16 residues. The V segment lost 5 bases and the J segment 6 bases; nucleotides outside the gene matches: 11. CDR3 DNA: TGTGCCAGTAGTTCCAATAGCGGGAGCCCATCCAATGAGCAGTTCTTC. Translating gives CASSSNSGSPSNEQFF.

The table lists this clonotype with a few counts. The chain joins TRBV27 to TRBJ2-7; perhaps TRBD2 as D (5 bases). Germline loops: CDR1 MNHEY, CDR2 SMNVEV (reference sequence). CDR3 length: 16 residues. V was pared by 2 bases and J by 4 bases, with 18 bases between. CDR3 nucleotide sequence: TGTGCCAGCAGTTTACTCCCTCGGACTCTTTGGTACGAGCAGTACTTC. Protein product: CASSLLPRTLWYEQYF.

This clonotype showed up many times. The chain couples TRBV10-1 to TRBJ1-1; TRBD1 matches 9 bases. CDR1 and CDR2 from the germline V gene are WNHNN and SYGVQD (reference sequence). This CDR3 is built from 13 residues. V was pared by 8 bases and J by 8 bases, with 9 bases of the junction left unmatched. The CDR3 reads CASGRTGDEEAFF. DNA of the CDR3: TGCGCCAGCGGTCGGACAGGGGATGAAGAAGCTTTCTTT.

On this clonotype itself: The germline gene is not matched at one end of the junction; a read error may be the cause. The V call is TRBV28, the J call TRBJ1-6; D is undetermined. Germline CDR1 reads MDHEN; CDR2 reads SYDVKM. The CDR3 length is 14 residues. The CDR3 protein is CASSLFRPDSSLHF. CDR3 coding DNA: TGTGCCAGCAGTTTATTCCGGCCCGATTCATCCCTCCACTTT.

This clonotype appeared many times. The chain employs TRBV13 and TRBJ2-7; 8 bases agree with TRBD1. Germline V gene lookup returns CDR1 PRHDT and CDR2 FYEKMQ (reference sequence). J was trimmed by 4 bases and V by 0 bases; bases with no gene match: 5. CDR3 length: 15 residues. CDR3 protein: CASSLGRGLSYEQYF. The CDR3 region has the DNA TGTGCCAGCAGCTTAGGCAGGGGGCTCTCTTACGAGCAGTACTTC.